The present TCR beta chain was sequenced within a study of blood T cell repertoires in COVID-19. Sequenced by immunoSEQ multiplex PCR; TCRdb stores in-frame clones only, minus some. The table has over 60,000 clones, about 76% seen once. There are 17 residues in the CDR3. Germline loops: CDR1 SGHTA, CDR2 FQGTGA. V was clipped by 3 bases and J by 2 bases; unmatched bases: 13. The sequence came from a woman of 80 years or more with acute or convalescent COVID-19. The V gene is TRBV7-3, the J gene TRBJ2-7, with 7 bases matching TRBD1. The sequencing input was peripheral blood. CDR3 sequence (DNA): TGTGCCAGCAGCTTTCCTCCCCCAACAGGGGATACCTACGAGCAGTACTTC. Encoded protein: CASSFPPPTGDTYEQYF.